Shown below are 16 T cell receptor beta chains from a single sample sequenced in a study of early T cells in non-severe SARS-CoV-2 infection. TCRdb fed the 5' RACE reads into MiXCR, producing one record per CDR3 protein. The table has some 110,000 distinct CDR3 sequences, 14% to 15% seen once. Sequenced material: whole blood. Receptor source: an adult who was a healthcare worker with PCR-confirmed SARS-CoV-2 infection or an uninfected control (not recorded which).

This clonotype was picked up a small number of times. CDR3 amino acids: CASSQASLSYGYTF. The DNA for the CDR3 is TGTGCCAGCAGCCAAGCTTCCCTGAGCTATGGCTACACCTTC. The chain links TRBV3-1 to TRBJ1-2; D not certain. Trimming took 1 base from V and 4 from J, leaving 10 bases between them. Germline V gives CDR1 LGHDT, CDR2 YNNKEL (reference sequence). The CDR3 consists of 14 residues. Full variable domain (missing parts from reference TRBV3-1 and TRBJ1-2): DTAVSQTPKYLVTQMGNDKSIKCEQNLGHDTMYWYKQDSKKFLKIMFSYNNKELIINETVPNRFSPKSPDKAHLNLHINSLELGDSAVYFCASSQASLSYGYTFGSGTRLTVV.

The genes are TRBV15 and TRBJ2-3; unclear D gene. V gave up 1 base and J gave up 5 bases, with 22 bases separating them. The CDR3 extends over 18 amino acids. CDR1 LNHNV and CDR2 YYDKDF come from the germline V gene (reference sequence). The CDR3 DNA reads TGTGCCACCAGCAGAGTATTACCCCCTGGCGGAACCATAGATACGCAGTATTTT. Translated: CATSRVLPPGGTIDTQYF.

The sample holds one count of this clonotype. The chain employs TRBV6-1 and TRBJ1-6; D is perhaps TRBD1 (5 bases). Germline loops: CDR1 MNHNS, CDR2 SASEGT. This CDR3 region has 14 residues. V was pared by 4 bases and J by 8 bases, with 12 bases between. This CDR3 reads CASSGGRDHSPLHF. The DNA of the CDR3 is TGTGCCAGCAGTGGAGGCAGGGATCATTCACCCCTCCACTTT.

This clonotype was seen a handful of times. The chain is built from TRBV3-1 and TRBJ2-1; tentative D call: TRBD1 (6 bases). The CDR3 has 13 amino acids. V dropped 4 bases and J dropped 9 bases, with 13 bases sitting between them. CDR1 and CDR2 from the germline V gene are LGHDT and YNNKEL (reference sequence). The CDR3 nucleotides read TGTGCCAGCAGCCGTCTACAGGGTGTTGAGCAGTTCTTC. Translated, it gives CASSRLQGVEQFF.

This clonotype came up many times. This chain joins TRBV19 and TRBJ1-5, with 9 bases that match TRBD1. Germline CDR1 LNHDA, CDR2 SQIVND (reference sequence). The J segment lost 8 bases and the V segment lost 5 bases, leaving 7 bases of the junction unmatched. CDR3 length equals 14 residues. CDR3 in DNA: TGTGCCAGTAGTCTTTGGACAGGGGAGAAGCCCCAGCATTTT. It specifies CASSLWTGEKPQHF.

The V gene is TRBV3-1, the J gene TRBJ2-1; 8 bases agree with TRBD2. V lost 0 bases, J lost 0 bases, and 10 bases stayed unmatched. From germline, CDR1 is LGHDT and CDR2 YNNKEL (reference sequence). There are 19 residues in the CDR3. The CDR3 region is CASSQDRAGGDFSYNEQFF. In nucleotides, the CDR3 is TGTGCCAGCAGCCAAGATAGGGCCGGGGGGGACTTCTCCTACAATGAGCAGTTCTTC.

This clonotype was found many times. The chain couples TRBV5-1 to TRBJ2-3; 10 bases line up with TRBD2. CDR1 is SGHRS and CDR2 is YFSETQ in the germline V gene. This CDR3 spans 15 amino acids. Trimming cost V 5 bases and J 0 bases; bases outside gene matches: 3. CDR3 loop: CASSERGGSTDTQYF. CDR3 nucleotide sequence: TGCGCCAGCAGTGAGCGGGGGGGCAGCACAGATACGCAGTATTTT.

This clonotype has just one count. A much bigger clone sits one base away, suggesting this may be a read error. The chain's CDR3 is CSASTRSGAYNEQFF. The DNA for the CDR3 is TGCAGTGCTAGTACTCGCTCCGGGGCCTACAATGAGCAGTTCTTC. The chain has TRBV20-1 and TRBJ2-1; D might be TRBD2 (5 bases). The CDR3 sequence is 15 residues long. V was trimmed by 3 bases and J by 2 bases, leaving 14 bases between them. Looked up from germline, CDR1 is DFQATT and CDR2 is SNEGSKA (reference sequence).

This chain connects TRBV6-1 to TRBJ2-7; D is undetermined. V was shortened by 3 bases and J by 10 bases, with 13 bases between the two germline ends. The CDR3 is 12 residues long. The germline gives CDR1 MNHNS, CDR2 SASEGT. The CDR3 is CASSEVRGPQYF. The CDR3 coding sequence is TGTGCCAGCAGTGAGGTTAGAGGCCCCCAGTACTTC.

This clonotype was found a few times. As DNA, the CDR3 is TGTGCCAGCACCCTTCTAGGAGAGAACACTGAAGCTTTCTTT. It specifies CASTLLGENTEAFF. This chain connects TRBV18 to TRBJ1-1; D gene uncertain. The ends were cut back, 8 bases at V and 1 base at J, with 14 bases in the middle. The CDR3 loop spans 14 amino acids. The germline gives CDR1 KGHSH, CDR2 LQKENI.

This clonotype has just a few counts. The CDR3 sequence: CASSLGARAEQFF. In DNA form, the CDR3 reads TGTGCCAGCAGCTTAGGTGCAAGGGCTGAGCAGTTCTTC. The V call is TRBV11-2, the J call TRBJ2-1; no clear D gene. The CDR3 contains 13 residues. Trimming removed 1 base at V and 9 bases at J, with 10 bases between. CDR1 SGHAT and CDR2 FQNNGV come from the germline V gene.

Comment on this clonotype: A much larger clone lies one base from this, so it may be a read error. V usage is TRBV29-1 and J usage is TRBJ2-7; D may be TRBD1 or TRBD2 (5 bases each). Germline values: CDR1 SQVTM, CDR2 ANQGSEA. The CDR3 totals 12 residues. CDR3 sequence (DNA): TGCAGCTCCGCTGAAGGGACCGACGAGGAGTACTTC. Translating gives CSSAEGTDEEYF.

With regard to this clonotype: A much larger clone differs by one base, so this may be a read error. The chain is built from TRBV19 and TRBJ1-5; D might be TRBD1 (6 bases). This CDR3 has 13 amino acids. The V end lost 6 bases, the J end lost 6 bases, and 12 bases lay between the germline ends. The germline gives CDR1 LNHDA, CDR2 SQIVND (reference sequence). The CDR3 reads CASRDSGSQPQHF. The CDR3 DNA sequence: TGTGCCAGTAGGGACAGTGGTAGTCAGCCCCAGCATTTT. The full variable domain, completed using reference TRBV19 and TRBJ1-5, is DGGITQSPKYLFRKEGQNVTLSCEQNLNHDAMYWYRQDPGQGLRLIYYSQIVNDFQKGDIAEGYSVSREKKESFPLTVTSAQKNPTAFYLCASRDSGSQPQHFGDGTRLSIL.

This clonotype was detected only a few times. The V call is TRBV4-1, the J call TRBJ1-5, with D perhaps matching TRBD1 (5 bases). CDR3 length: 15 residues. Germline CDR1 reads MGHRA; CDR2 reads YSYEKL. Trimming cost V 4 bases and J 2 bases, with 12 bases left between them. The CDR3 DNA sequence: TGCGCCAGCAGCCCCCAGGGCAGGGGCAATCAGCCCCAGCATTTT. Translating gives CASSPQGRGNQPQHF.

The table lists this clonotype with a few counts. V gene TRBV12-3 or TRBV12-4 combines with J gene TRBJ2-2, with 12 positions matching TRBD2. V was clipped by 4 bases and J by 8 bases; unmatched bases: 8. The CDR3 extends over 16 amino acids. DNA for the CDR3: TGTGCCAGCAGTTGGACTAGCGGGGTATCGGCAGGGGAGCTGTTTTTT. Its translation: CASSWTSGVSAGELFF.

This clonotype was counted between two and nine times. The chain combines TRBV5-1 with TRBJ2-3; 10 bases are a match to TRBD1. Germline values: CDR1 SGHRS, CDR2 YFSETQ. The CDR3 contains 14 residues. The V and J ends lost 5 bases and 4 bases, in that order; junction bases with no gene match: 4. For the CDR3, the DNA is TGCGCCAGCAGTAAGGGACAGGGGCCAGATACGCAGTATTTT. Its translation: CASSKGQGPDTQYF.